These 8 T cell receptor beta chains were sequenced from one sample in a study of CD8 T cells in Susac syndrome. With random hexamers, reverse transcription was performed on about 0.5 to 1 ug of RNA. Each CDR3 protein is one row after TCRdb ran MiXCR on the immunoSEQ multiplex PCR reads. There are roughly 130,000 distinct CDR3 sequences in the sample; about 95% occur only once, and more than 0.1% lies in the top ten. Sequencing was performed on CD4+ T cells from PBMCs. The receptors here all came from a human donor in good health.

Comment on this clonotype: One junction end disagrees with the germline gene, perhaps due to a read error. The J gene is TRBJ2-1, the V gene TRBV5-1; the D gene is possibly TRBD1 (6 bases). There are 12 residues in the CDR3. Germline CDR1 is SGHRS and CDR2 is YFSETQ. The CDR3: CASSLRGGEPFF. For the CDR3, the DNA is TGCGCCAGCAGCTTGAGAGGGGGAGAGCCGTTCTTC.

This clonotype has only one observation. This rearrangement joins TRBV5-1 to TRBJ2-6; D unresolved. Looked up from germline, CDR1 is SGHRS and CDR2 is YFSETQ. Deletions cut 6 bases from V and 0 bases from J, with 10 bases between. The CDR3 has 15 residues. The chain's CDR3 is CASTQAFSGANVLTF. The CDR3 bases are TGCGCCAGCACGCAGGCATTCTCTGGGGCCAACGTCCTGACTTTC.

This clonotype is a singleton in its sample. The J gene is TRBJ2-1, the V gene TRBV7-9, with TRBD2 as a possible D gene (6 bases). V dropped 0 bases and J dropped 6 bases, with 9 bases sitting between them. CDR1 and CDR2 from the germline V gene are SEHNR and FQNEAQ (reference sequence). The CDR3 sequence is 14 residues long. The CDR3 DNA reads as TGTGCCAGCAGCTTAGCCGGGGACTTCAATGAGCAGTTCTTC. As protein: CASSLAGDFNEQFF. The full variable domain, completed using reference TRBV7-9 and TRBJ2-1, is DTGVSQNPRHKITKRGQNVTFRCDPISEHNRLYWYRQTLGQGPEFLTYFQNEAQLEKSRLLSDRFSAERPKGSFSTLEIQRTEQGDSAMYLCASSLAGDFNEQFFGPGTRLTVL.

This clonotype was counted only a few times. V usage is TRBV30 and J usage is TRBJ2-2; D not certain. Per the germline V gene, CDR1 is GTSNPN and CDR2 is SVGIG (reference sequence). V lost 2 bases, J lost 6 bases, and 4 bases lay in between. The CDR3 covers 11 residues. CDR3 bases: TGTGCCTGGAGTTGGGCCGGGGAGCTGTTTTTT. Its translation is CAWSWAGELFF. The full variable domain, with the rest looked up from reference TRBV30 and TRBJ2-2, is SQTIHQWPATLVQPVGSPLSLECTVEGTSNPNLYWYRQAAGRGLQLLFYSVGIGQISSEVPQNLSASRPQDRQFILSSKKLLLSDSGFYLCAWSWAGELFFGEGSRLTVL.

This rearrangement joins TRBV28 to TRBJ2-5; 10 bases agree with TRBD2. Losses at the gene ends were 6 bases for V and 5 bases for J; bases not matched to a gene: 6. Germline V gives CDR1 MDHEN, CDR2 SYDVKM. CDR3 length: 14 amino acids. The CDR3 coding sequence is TGTGCCAGCAGGGCTAGCGGGAGAACGGAGACCCAGTACTTC. Translated, it gives CASRASGRTETQYF.

The V gene is TRBV18, the J gene TRBJ1-5; D is undetermined. V was cut by 1 base and J by 1 base, with 11 bases left in between. Germline V gene data show CDR1 as KGHSH and CDR2 as LQKENI. The CDR3 sequence is 16 residues long. This CDR3 reads CASSPRQEVSNQPQHF. The CDR3 DNA reads as TGTGCCAGCTCACCACGGCAGGAGGTGAGCAATCAGCCCCAGCATTTT.

This chain links TRBV5-1 with TRBJ2-5; 11 nucleotides agree with TRBD2. V lost 5 bases to trimming and J lost 5 bases; unmatched junction nucleotides: 8. This CDR3 contains 15 residues. Germline V lookup: CDR1 SGHRS, CDR2 YFSETQ. The CDR3 DNA reads TGCGCCAGCAGGGGTAGCGGGAGGGTGAAGGAGACCCAGTACTTC. This sequence encodes CASRGSGRVKETQYF.

This clonotype was recorded only once. This chain links TRBV4-2 with TRBJ2-5; the D gene is possibly TRBD2 (6 bases). There are 17 residues in the CDR3. The germline CDR1 and CDR2 sequences are LGHNA and YNFKEQ. Trimming stripped 1 base from V and 0 bases from J, with 15 bases between. The CDR3 sequence is CASSQVSSDTYQETQYF. The CDR3 bases are TGTGCCAGCAGCCAAGTCTCTAGCGATACGTACCAAGAGACCCAGTACTTC.